The 5 T cell receptor beta chains given below trace back to one sample, sequenced in a study of shared clonotypes between healthy human individuals. Generated by immunoSEQ multiplex PCR, the TCRdb table keeps only in-frame clones and is missing some. The top ten hold over 0.12% of the sample, which has roughly 2.5 million clones, roughly nine tenths seen once. What was sequenced was naive CD4+ T cells sorted from blood. The subset was: CD45RA+ positively selected. The receptor source for this set is a man aged 18 to 30 in good health.

The CDR3 here is CASSQTGIEAFF. The CDR3 nucleotides read TGTGCCAGCAGCCAGACTGGAATTGAAGCTTTCTTT. The rearrangement uses TRBV5-8 and TRBJ1-1; no clear D gene. Germline V gene sequence: CDR1 SGHTS, CDR2 YDEGEE. V lost 4 bases to trimming and J lost 7 bases, with 11 bases between them. The CDR3 contains 12 residues. Full variable domain (remainder filled in from reference TRBV5-8 and TRBJ1-1): EAGVTQSPTHLIKTRGQQATLRCSPISGHTSVYWYQQALGLGLQFLLWYDEGEERNRGNFPPRFSGRQFPNYSSELNVNALELEDSALYLCASSQTGIEAFFGQGTRLTVV.

This rearrangement joins TRBV5-1 to TRBJ1-1, with TRBD1 as a possible D gene (6 bases). The V gene lost 2 bases and the J gene lost 7 bases, with 12 bases spanning the gap. CDR1 SGHRS and CDR2 YFSETQ come from the germline V gene. The CDR3 spans 13 residues. The CDR3 DNA reads TGCGCCAGCAGCTTCCGGGACAAAAGTGAAGCTTTCTTT. It specifies CASSFRDKSEAFF.

This clone appeared a single time. CDR3 nucleotide sequence: TGCGCCAGCAGCTTGGACCCGGGACTAGCGGGGCCCAATGAGCAGTTCTTC. Amino acid sequence: CASSLDPGLAGPNEQFF. The chain recombines TRBV5-1 with TRBJ2-1; TRBD2 aligns across 13 bases. J lost 6 bases, V lost 0 bases, and 6 bases had no gene match. The CDR3 sequence is 17 residues long. Germline assignment: CDR1 SGHRS and CDR2 YFSETQ.

J is TRBJ2-7 and V is TRBV29-1, with no clear D. Germline lookup yields CDR1 SQVTM and CDR2 ANQGSEA. V gave up 7 bases and J gave up 0 bases, with 16 bases separating them. The CDR3 is 14 residues long. The DNA of the CDR3 is TGCAGCGCTACCCCCGACGGGTCCTCCTACGAGCAGTACTTC. Translation: CSATPDGSSYEQYF.

This clone has more than one count but fewer than ten. The rearrangement uses TRBV29-1 and TRBJ1-2; D is unclear. The CDR3 runs 11 residues. Germline V gene data show CDR1 as SQVTM and CDR2 as ANQGSEA. Trimming shortened V by 5 bases and J by 4 bases, and 8 bases separated the two germline ends. For the CDR3, the DNA is TGCAGCGTTCAACAGTTCTATGGCTACACCTTC. Its translation is CSVQQFYGYTF.